This is a list of T cell receptor beta chains from one sample in a study of blood T cell repertoires in COVID-19. Some clones are missing from TCRdb's copy, which holds only in-frame ones; the method was immunoSEQ multiplex PCR. Of some 190,000 clones listed, roughly 84% were seen once; the top ten hold 4% to 5%. The sequenced material came from peripheral blood. The receptor source for this set is an elderly woman with acute or convalescent COVID-19. CDR3s include the opening cysteine and the closing phenylalanine or tryptophan. Fields, in order: J gene, D gene, V gene, clone size, CDR3 protein, CDR3 DNA. D genes are given only for firm matches. The listing skips clone size in some rows; elsewhere it reads once, few, many or a size class.

j_call: TRBJ2-3
d_call: -
v_call: TRBV7-3
clone_size: -
cdr3_aa: CASSFRGSTDTQYF
cdr3_nt: TGTGCCAGCAGCTTCCGGGGAAGCACAGATACGCAGTATTTT

j_call: TRBJ2-7
d_call: -
v_call: TRBV18
clone_size: few
cdr3_aa: CASSKTAPYEQYF
cdr3_nt: TGTGCCAGCTCAAAGACAGCGCCCTACGAGCAGTACTTC

j_call: TRBJ1-4
d_call: -
v_call: TRBV7-6
clone_size: -
cdr3_aa: CASSFRRGGEKLFF
cdr3_nt: TGTGCCAGCAGCTTTCGTAGGGGGGGAGAAAAACTGTTTTTT

j_call: TRBJ2-7
d_call: TRBD1
v_call: TRBV6-2/TRBV6-3
clone_size: -
cdr3_aa: CASSYPSTGVYEQYF
cdr3_nt: TGTGCCAGCAGTTACCCGTCGACAGGGGTCTACGAGCAGTACTTC

j_call: TRBJ2-7
d_call: TRBD2
v_call: TRBV7-2
clone_size: -
cdr3_aa: CASSLWPGGPYEQYF
cdr3_nt: TGTGCCAGCAGCTTATGGCCGGGAGGGCCCTACGAGCAGTACTTC

j_call: TRBJ2-3
d_call: TRBD1
v_call: TRBV5-8
clone_size: -
cdr3_aa: CASSQQGARGDTQYF
cdr3_nt: TGTGCCAGCAGCCAACAGGGGGCGCGGGGAGATACGCAGTATTTT

j_call: TRBJ2-1
d_call: TRBD1
v_call: TRBV6-5
clone_size: -
cdr3_aa: CASSYLRGLDNEQFF
cdr3_nt: TGTGCCAGCAGTTACCTCAGGGGGCTCGACAATGAGCAGTTCTTC

j_call: TRBJ1-6
d_call: -
v_call: TRBV10-3
clone_size: -
cdr3_aa: CAIRPSGLDNSPLHF
cdr3_nt: TGTGCCATCAGACCCTCGGGACTGGATAATTCACCCCTCCACTTT

j_call: TRBJ2-3
d_call: TRBD1
v_call: TRBV7-2
clone_size: -
cdr3_aa: CASSLDRGGTDTQYF
cdr3_nt: TGTGCCAGCAGCCTTGACAGGGGAGGCACAGATACGCAGTATTTT

j_call: TRBJ2-3
d_call: TRBD2
v_call: TRBV7-8
clone_size: -
cdr3_aa: CASSWGLVWSSDTQYF
cdr3_nt: TGTGCCAGCAGCTGGGGACTAGTTTGGAGCTCAGATACGCAGTATTTT

j_call: TRBJ2-1
d_call: TRBD2
v_call: TRBV5-4
clone_size: -
cdr3_aa: CASSLAGTSGYNEQFF
cdr3_nt: TGTGCCAGCAGCTTGGCCGGGACTAGCGGATACAATGAGCAGTTCTTC

j_call: TRBJ1-2
d_call: TRBD1
v_call: TRBV5-1
clone_size: once
cdr3_aa: CASSPGQGAGGYTF
cdr3_nt: TGCGCCAGCAGCCCCGGACAGGGGGCGGGAGGCTACACCTTC

j_call: TRBJ1-1
d_call: -
v_call: TRBV5-6
clone_size: -
cdr3_aa: CASSLELGQVSEAFF
cdr3_nt: TGTGCCAGCAGCTTGGAATTGGGGCAGGTTTCGGAAGCTTTCTTT

j_call: TRBJ2-1
d_call: -
v_call: TRBV2
clone_size: -
cdr3_aa: CASSASGVRYNEQFF
cdr3_nt: TGTGCCAGCAGTGCCTCAGGGGTTCGGTACAATGAGCAGTTCTTC

j_call: TRBJ1-4
d_call: TRBD1
v_call: TRBV7-9
clone_size: -
cdr3_aa: CASSLGQATQGLWEKLFF
cdr3_nt: TGTGCCAGCAGCTTAGGCCAGGCCACACAGGGGCTCTGGGAAAAACTGTTTTTT

j_call: TRBJ2-3
d_call: TRBD2
v_call: TRBV28
clone_size: -
cdr3_aa: CASMSAGEGRDTQYF
cdr3_nt: TGTGCCAGCATGTCCGCGGGAGAGGGTAGGGATACGCAGTATTTT

j_call: TRBJ2-7
d_call: TRBD2
v_call: TRBV18
clone_size: many
cdr3_aa: CASSRGLAGSYEQYF
cdr3_nt: TGTGCCAGCTCGCGGGGACTAGCGGGTTCCTACGAGCAGTACTTC

j_call: TRBJ2-7
d_call: TRBD1
v_call: TRBV9
clone_size: -
cdr3_aa: CASSLQGTEMNYEQYF
cdr3_nt: TGTGCCAGCAGCCTCCAAGGGACAGAAATGAACTACGAGCAGTACTTC

j_call: TRBJ2-7
d_call: -
v_call: TRBV28
clone_size: once
cdr3_aa: CASSRTLTYEQYF
cdr3_nt: TGTGCCAGCAGCCGGACTCTAACCTACGAGCAGTACTTC

j_call: TRBJ1-6
d_call: -
v_call: TRBV3-1/TRBV3-2
clone_size: once
cdr3_aa: CASSQVGGGNGSPLHF
cdr3_nt: TGTGCCAGCAGCCAGGTAGGGGGGGGGAACGGTTCACCCCTCCACTTT

j_call: TRBJ1-1
d_call: -
v_call: TRBV3-1/TRBV3-2
clone_size: -
cdr3_aa: CASSHRTAEAFF
cdr3_nt: TGTGCCAGCAGCCACAGGACAGCTGAAGCTTTCTTT

j_call: TRBJ1-2
d_call: -
v_call: TRBV7-9
clone_size: -
cdr3_aa: CASSLIQEGYTF
cdr3_nt: TGTGCCAGCAGCTTAATACAGGAGGGCTACACCTTC

j_call: TRBJ2-7
d_call: -
v_call: TRBV11-2
clone_size: few
cdr3_aa: CASSLGGASHEQYF
cdr3_nt: TGTGCCAGCAGCTTAGGAGGCGCTAGCCACGAGCAGTACTTC

j_call: TRBJ2-2
d_call: TRBD1
v_call: TRBV7-9
clone_size: -
cdr3_aa: CASTGTGSSPSGELFF
cdr3_nt: TGTGCCAGCACCGGGACAGGGTCGAGTCCTTCCGGGGAGCTGTTTTTT

j_call: TRBJ2-7
d_call: -
v_call: TRBV3-1/TRBV3-2
clone_size: -
cdr3_aa: CASSQESSRGEQYF
cdr3_nt: TGTGCCAGCAGCCAAGAGAGCAGCAGGGGAGAGCAGTACTTC

j_call: TRBJ2-7
d_call: -
v_call: TRBV4-3
clone_size: -
cdr3_aa: CASSQTGNYEQYF
cdr3_nt: TGCGCCAGCAGCCAGACGGGAAACTACGAGCAGTACTTC

j_call: TRBJ1-4
d_call: -
v_call: TRBV27
clone_size: -
cdr3_aa: CASSLRGGVATNEKLFF
cdr3_nt: TGTGCCAGCAGCCTGAGAGGGGGAGTTGCAACTAATGAAAAACTGTTTTTT

j_call: TRBJ2-2
d_call: -
v_call: TRBV3-1/TRBV3-2
clone_size: -
cdr3_aa: CASSPRGGTNTGELFF
cdr3_nt: TGTGCCAGCAGCCCCCGAGGAGGGACCAACACCGGGGAGCTGTTTTTT

j_call: TRBJ2-7
d_call: TRBD1
v_call: TRBV29-1
clone_size: -
cdr3_aa: CSARTGGLGEQYF
cdr3_nt: TGCAGCGCTCGGACAGGGGGCCTCGGGGAGCAGTACTTC

j_call: TRBJ1-5
d_call: -
v_call: TRBV27
clone_size: -
cdr3_aa: CASSKTDSNQPQHF
cdr3_nt: TGTGCCAGCAGCAAGACAGATAGCAATCAGCCCCAGCATTTT

j_call: TRBJ2-5
d_call: TRBD1
v_call: TRBV5-4
clone_size: once
cdr3_aa: CASSPGTGVGETQYF
cdr3_nt: TGTGCCAGCAGCCCCGGGACAGGGGTAGGAGAGACCCAGTACTTC

j_call: TRBJ1-6
d_call: -
v_call: TRBV9
clone_size: -
cdr3_aa: CASSVSPSSYNSPLHF
cdr3_nt: TGTGCCAGCAGCGTTTCCCCTAGCTCCTATAATTCACCCCTCCACTTT

j_call: TRBJ1-2
d_call: -
v_call: TRBV27
clone_size: few
cdr3_aa: CASRPFSSGGYGYTF
cdr3_nt: TGTGCCAGCAGACCGTTCTCCTCGGGAGGCTATGGCTACACCTTC

j_call: TRBJ1-6
d_call: -
v_call: TRBV7-2
clone_size: -
cdr3_aa: CASSLLGQGNNSPLHF
cdr3_nt: TGTGCCAGCAGCTTATTGGGGCAGGGAAATAATTCACCCCTCCACTTT